Listed here are 18 T cell receptor beta chains from one sample, sequenced in a study of blood T cell repertoires in COVID-19. The assay was immunoSEQ multiplex PCR, and TCRdb's table has in-frame clones only and misses some. The sample yields about 79,000 clones, approximately 90% seen once. The sample taken for sequencing was peripheral blood. Source of these receptors: a man aged 70-80 years with active or convalescent COVID-19.

This sequence joins TRBV29-1 and TRBJ2-7, with no clear D. The CDR3 runs to 10 residues. Germline assignment: CDR1 SQVTM and CDR2 ANQGSEA. The germline V and J ends were trimmed by 7 bases and 0 bases, with 4 bases remaining between them. The CDR3 nucleotides read TGCAGCGCCGGCTCCTACGAGCAGTACTTC. Translation: CSAGSYEQYF.

The chain uses TRBV6-6 and TRBJ1-1, with D tentatively TRBD1 (6 bases). Germline CDR1 reads MNHNY; CDR2 reads SVGAGI (reference sequence). CDR3 length: 12 residues. Trimming removed 7 bases at V and 3 bases at J, with 9 bases between. CDR3 sequence (DNA): TGTGCCAGCAAACAGGGTCACACTGAAGCTTTCTTT. Translation: CASKQGHTEAFF.

The chain has TRBV27 and TRBJ2-7; D may be TRBD1 (6 bases). The CDR3 is 14 amino acids. The germline V and J ends were trimmed by 6 bases and 0 bases, with 12 bases remaining between them. Germline CDR1 MNHEY, CDR2 SMNVEV (reference sequence). CDR3 region: CASRIRDNSYEQYF. For the CDR3, the DNA is TGTGCCAGCAGGATTCGGGACAACTCCTACGAGCAGTACTTC.

The V and J genes are TRBV28 and TRBJ1-2; D perhaps matches TRBD1 (6 bases). CDR1 and CDR2 (germline): MDHEN, SYDVKM. This CDR3 comprises 15 residues. Trimming left V 8 bases short and J 1 base short, with 17 bases between. CDR3 nucleotides: TGTGCCAGCGCGATAGGGGGAGTGGGTAACTATGGCTACACCTTC. Its translation is CASAIGGVGNYGYTF.

V and J are TRBV30 and TRBJ1-1, with D tentatively TRBD1 (5 bases). CDR1 GTSNPN and CDR2 SVGIG come from the germline V gene (reference sequence). CDR3 size: 16 residues. The V gene lost 1 base and the J gene lost 1 base, with 16 bases spanning the gap. CDR3 DNA: TGTGCCTGGAGTGATACCGGGGGAGTCAGGAACACTGAAGCTTTCTTT. Translating it yields CAWSDTGGVRNTEAFF. Full variable domain (remainder filled in from reference TRBV30 and TRBJ1-1): SQTIHQWPATLVQPVGSPLSLECTVEGTSNPNLYWYRQAAGRGLQLLFYSVGIGQISSEVPQNLSASRPQDRQFILSSKKLLLSDSGFYLCAWSDTGGVRNTEAFFGQGTRLTVV.

This rearrangement joins TRBV5-4 to TRBJ2-1, with D maybe TRBD2 (5 bases). Germline CDR1 SGHNT, CDR2 YYREEE (reference sequence). This CDR3 spans 14 amino acids. Trimming left V 3 bases short and J 6 bases short, with 13 bases between. In nucleotides, the CDR3 is TGTGCCAGCAGCTCGGATCGAGGGTTCAATGAGCAGTTCTTC. It yields the protein CASSSDRGFNEQFF.

V and J are TRBV19 and TRBJ2-7; no clear D. Germline V gene sequence: CDR1 LNHDA, CDR2 SQIVND (reference sequence). The V gene lost 5 bases and the J gene lost 0 bases, with 11 bases spanning the gap. The CDR3 extends over 14 amino acids. CDR3 residues: CASSSHAASYEQYF. Here the CDR3 DNA reads TGTGCCAGTAGTTCGCACGCGGCCTCCTACGAGCAGTACTTC.

This clone was seen just once. This chain joins TRBV10-3 and TRBJ2-4, with 9 bases lining up with TRBD2. The germline gives CDR1 ENHRY, CDR2 SYGVKD. CDR3 length equals 15 residues. Germline trimming cut 0 bases from V and 9 bases from J; bases unmatched to any gene: 6. The CDR3 sequence is CAISESAGGAGIQYF. As DNA, the CDR3 is TGTGCCATCAGTGAGTCGGCGGGAGGGGCGGGCATTCAGTACTTC.

V usage is TRBV7-8 and J usage is TRBJ2-7; D uncertain. This CDR3 has 11 amino acids. V lost 5 bases to trimming and J lost 7 bases, with 9 bases between them. CDR1 and CDR2 (germline): SGHVS, FQNEAQ. CDR3 nucleotide sequence: TGTGCCAGCAGCCTGCAACGGGAGCAGTACTTC. Its protein product is CASSLQREQYF. Looking up the rest from reference TRBV7-8 and TRBJ2-7 gives the full variable domain: GAGVSQSPRYKVAKRGQDVALRCDPISGHVSLFWYQQALGQGPEFLTYFQNEAQLDKSGLPSDRFFAERPEGSVSTLKIQRTQQEDSAVYLCASSLQREQYFGPGTRLTVT.

The chain is built from TRBV19 and TRBJ2-7; 7 positions agree with TRBD1. Looked up from germline, CDR1 is LNHDA and CDR2 is SQIVND (reference sequence). V shed 7 bases, J shed 3 bases, and the junction held 12 bases outside the gene matches. The CDR3 is 15 amino acids. CDR3 sequence (DNA): TGTGCCAGTAATGTTGCCGTTGACAGGGTCTACGAGCAGTACTTC. It encodes CASNVAVDRVYEQYF.

The V call is TRBV24-1, the J call TRBJ2-1; maybe TRBD1 (6 bases). Deletions cut 1 base from V and 6 bases from J, with 12 bases between. The CDR3 spans 15 residues. The germline CDR1 and CDR2 sequences are KGHDR and SFDVKD. CDR3 in amino acids: CATSDFQGSVNEQFF. The CDR3 nucleotides are TGTGCCACCAGTGATTTCCAGGGGTCGGTCAATGAGCAGTTCTTC.

The chain carries TRBV27 and TRBJ1-1, with a tentative D call TRBD1 (6 bases). CDR1 is MNHEY and CDR2 is SMNVEV in the germline V gene (reference sequence). Trimming removed 7 bases from V and 8 bases from J, with 17 bases in between. CDR3 length: 13 residues. CDR3 in DNA: TGTGCCAGCACTCCCGTGGGACACCGAGAAGCTTTCTTT. It codes for CASTPVGHREAFF.

The V gene is TRBV18, the J gene TRBJ2-3, with 11 bases identical to TRBD2. The length of the CDR3 is 16 residues. V shed 6 bases and J 2 bases; nucleotides not matched to a gene: 7. Germline CDR1 reads KGHSH; CDR2 reads LQKENI. The CDR3, as DNA: TGTGCCAGCTCCCCCACTAGCGGGAGTATCACAGATACGCAGTATTTT. This gives the protein CASSPTSGSITDTQYF.

The chain uses TRBV5-4 and TRBJ1-1; 8 bases fit TRBD1. Losses at the gene ends were 0 bases for V and 6 bases for J; bases not matched to a gene: 7. Germline loops: CDR1 SGHNT, CDR2 YYREEE (reference sequence). The CDR3 has 15 residues. The CDR3 DNA sequence: TGTGCCAGCAGCTTGGGCGGGACAGGAAGAGCTGAAGCTTTCTTT. Translating it yields CASSLGGTGRAEAFF.

The chain combines TRBV6-5 with TRBJ2-1; 8 nucleotides line up with TRBD2. V dropped 7 bases and J dropped 4; count of bases not matched to a gene: 9. This CDR3 is 15 amino acids long. The V gene's germline CDR1 is MNHEY and CDR2 SVGAGI. CDR3 sequence: CASKRLAGQYNEQFF. The DNA for the CDR3 is TGTGCCAGCAAACGATTAGCGGGACAATACAATGAGCAGTTCTTC.

This rearrangement joins TRBV7-2 to TRBJ2-7, with TRBD2 matching 10 bases. V lost 1 base and J lost 7; bases outside the gene matches: 10. This CDR3 has 16 amino acids. Germline CDR1 is SGHTA and CDR2 is FQGNSA. This CDR3 reads CASSLGASGSRVEQYF. The CDR3 nucleotides are TGTGCCAGCAGCTTAGGGGCTAGCGGGAGTCGGGTTGAGCAGTACTTC.

The CDR3 loop reads CASSMRTGFGYTF. Here the CDR3 DNA reads TGTGCCAGCAGTATGAGGACTGGGTTTGGCTACACCTTC. The rearrangement links TRBV12-3 or TRBV12-4 to TRBJ1-2; no clear D. The length of the CDR3 is 13 residues. V was shortened by 5 bases and J by 7 bases, with 14 bases between the two germline ends.

The chain employs TRBV9 and TRBJ1-6; 7 bases agree with TRBD1. J was trimmed by 6 bases and V by 3 bases; bases with no gene match: 6. Germline V gene lookup returns CDR1 SGDLS and CDR2 YYNGEE. This CDR3 spans 15 amino acids. The CDR3 DNA reads as TGTGCCAGCAGCGCGACTACAGGGGTTAATTCACCCCTCCACTTT. Its protein is CASSATTGVNSPLHF.